This TCR beta chain is drawn from a study of cytomegalovirus exposure and HLA in healthy donors. Study outcomes and limitations: Fewer N-insertions than the roughly 650-donor mean were reportedly shown by an Asian-associated ancestry cluster in a later analysis. Association of about 17,000 TCR beta sequences with HLA alleles was found at 0.05 false discovery rate in a later analysis. The likely origin of a cluster of highly shared sequence variants was a sequencing artifact.

60 Vbeta and 13 Jbeta primers were used in PCR. Profiled with immunoSEQ multiplex PCR; TCRdb holds only in-frame clones, not every one. Of more than 130,000 clones in the sample, roughly 80% were seen once. The CDR3 extends over 19 amino acids. Germline lookup yields CDR1 MDHEN and CDR2 SYDVKM. J gave up 0 bases and V 6 bases, and 12 bases lay outside the gene matches. In regard to this clone: Its antigen remains unidentified.

The sequenced sample consisted of PBMCs. The receptor was isolated from a man aged 40-50 years in good health and CMV-seropositive. The V call is TRBV28, the J call TRBJ2-7; 15 positions match TRBD2. CDR3 in amino acids: CASRPMRGLAGGPSYEQYF. CDR3 nucleotides: TGTGCCAGCAGACCTATGAGGGGACTAGCGGGAGGTCCCTCCTACGAGCAGTACTTC.